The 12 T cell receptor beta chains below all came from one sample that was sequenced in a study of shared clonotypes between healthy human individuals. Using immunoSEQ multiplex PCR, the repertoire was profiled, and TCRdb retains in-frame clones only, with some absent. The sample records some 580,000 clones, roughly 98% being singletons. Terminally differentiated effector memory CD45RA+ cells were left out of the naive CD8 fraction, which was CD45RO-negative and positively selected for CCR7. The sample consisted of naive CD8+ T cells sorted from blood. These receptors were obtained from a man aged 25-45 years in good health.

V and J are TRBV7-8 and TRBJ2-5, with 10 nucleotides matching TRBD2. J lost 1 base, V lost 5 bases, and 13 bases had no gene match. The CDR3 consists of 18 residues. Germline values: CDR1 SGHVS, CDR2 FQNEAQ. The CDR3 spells CASSPGLAGEWGQETQYF. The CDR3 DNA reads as TGTGCCAGCAGCCCGGGGCTAGCGGGAGAATGGGGCCAAGAGACCCAGTACTTC.

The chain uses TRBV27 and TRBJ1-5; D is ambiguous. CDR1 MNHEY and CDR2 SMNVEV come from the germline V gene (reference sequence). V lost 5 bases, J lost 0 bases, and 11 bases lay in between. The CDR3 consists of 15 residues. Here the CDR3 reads CASSTTTYSNQPQHF. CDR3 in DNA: TGTGCCAGCAGTACGACAACGTATAGCAATCAGCCCCAGCATTTT.

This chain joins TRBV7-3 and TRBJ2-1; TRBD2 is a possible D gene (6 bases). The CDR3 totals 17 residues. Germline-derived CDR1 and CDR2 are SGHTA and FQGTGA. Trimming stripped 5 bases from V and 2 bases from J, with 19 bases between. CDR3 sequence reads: CASSLHSMAGPYNEQFF. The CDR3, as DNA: TGTGCCAGCAGCCTCCACTCTATGGCGGGACCCTACAATGAGCAGTTCTTC.

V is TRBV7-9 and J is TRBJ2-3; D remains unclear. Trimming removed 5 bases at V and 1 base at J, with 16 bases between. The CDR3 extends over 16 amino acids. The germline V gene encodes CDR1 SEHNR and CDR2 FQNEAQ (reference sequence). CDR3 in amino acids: CASSRPQSSGTDTQYF. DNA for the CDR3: TGTGCCAGCAGCCGCCCCCAAAGCAGCGGCACAGATACGCAGTATTTT.

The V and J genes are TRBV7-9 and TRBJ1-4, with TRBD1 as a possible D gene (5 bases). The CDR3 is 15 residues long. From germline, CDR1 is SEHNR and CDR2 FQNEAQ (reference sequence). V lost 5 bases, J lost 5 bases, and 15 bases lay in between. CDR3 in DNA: TGTGCCAGCAGCACACCCGGGACGGCAAATGAAAAACTGTTTTTT. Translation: CASSTPGTANEKLFF.

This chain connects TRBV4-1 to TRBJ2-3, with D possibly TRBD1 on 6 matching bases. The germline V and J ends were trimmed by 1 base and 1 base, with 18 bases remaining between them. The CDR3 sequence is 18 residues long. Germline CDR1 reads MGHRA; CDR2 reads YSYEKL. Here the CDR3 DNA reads TGCGCCAGCAGCCAAGTGGATCCCGGACAGTTGGGCACAGATACGCAGTATTTT. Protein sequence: CASSQVDPGQLGTDTQYF.

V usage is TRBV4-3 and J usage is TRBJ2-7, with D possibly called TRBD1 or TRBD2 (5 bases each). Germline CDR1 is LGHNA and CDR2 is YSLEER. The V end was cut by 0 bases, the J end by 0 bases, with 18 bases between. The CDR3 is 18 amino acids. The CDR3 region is CASSQDGFAGANSYEQYF. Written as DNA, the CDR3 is TGCGCCAGCAGCCAAGATGGATTCGCCGGGGCCAACTCCTACGAGCAGTACTTC.

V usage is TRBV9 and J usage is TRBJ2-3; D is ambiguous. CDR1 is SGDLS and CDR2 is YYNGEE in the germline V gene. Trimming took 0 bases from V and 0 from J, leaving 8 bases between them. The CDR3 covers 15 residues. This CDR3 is CASSVAEQSTDTQYF. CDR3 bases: TGTGCCAGCAGCGTAGCCGAGCAAAGCACAGATACGCAGTATTTT.

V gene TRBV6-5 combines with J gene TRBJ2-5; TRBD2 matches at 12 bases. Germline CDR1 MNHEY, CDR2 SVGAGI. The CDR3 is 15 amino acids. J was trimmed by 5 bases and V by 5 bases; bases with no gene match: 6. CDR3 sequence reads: CASSKLAGGRETQYF. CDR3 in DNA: TGTGCCAGCAGTAAACTAGCGGGAGGTCGGGAGACCCAGTACTTC.

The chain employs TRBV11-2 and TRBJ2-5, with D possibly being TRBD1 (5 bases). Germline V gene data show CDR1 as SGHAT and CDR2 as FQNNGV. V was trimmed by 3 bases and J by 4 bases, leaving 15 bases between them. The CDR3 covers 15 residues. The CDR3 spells CASSFFPDSVETQYF. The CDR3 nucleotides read TGTGCCAGCAGCTTCTTTCCCGACAGTGTAGAGACCCAGTACTTC. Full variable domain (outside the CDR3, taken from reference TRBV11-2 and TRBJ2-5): EAGVAQSPRYKIIEKRQSVAFWCNPISGHATLYWYQQILGQGPKLLIQFQNNGVVDDSQLPKDRFSAERLKGVDSTLKIQPAKLEDSAVYLCASSFFPDSVETQYFGPGTRLLVL.

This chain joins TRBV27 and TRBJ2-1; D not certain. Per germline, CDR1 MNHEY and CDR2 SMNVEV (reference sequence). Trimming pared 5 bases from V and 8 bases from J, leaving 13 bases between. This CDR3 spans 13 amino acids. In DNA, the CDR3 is TGTGCCAGCAGTCGCGGAACGGCGTATGAGCAGTTCTTC. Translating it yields CASSRGTAYEQFF.

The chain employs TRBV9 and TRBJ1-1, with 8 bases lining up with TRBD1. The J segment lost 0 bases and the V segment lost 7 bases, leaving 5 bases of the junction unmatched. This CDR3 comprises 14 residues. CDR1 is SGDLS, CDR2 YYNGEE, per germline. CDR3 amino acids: CASGQGYMNTEAFF. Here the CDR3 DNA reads TGTGCCAGCGGACAGGGCTACATGAACACTGAAGCTTTCTTT.